The next 27 T cell receptor beta chains were all read from a single sample in a study of vaccination and CD4 T cells after COVID-19. Their antigens remain unidentified. Regarding time point: late sampling 161 to 241 days after vaccination in a few convalescent patients. As to treatment: 10-day PBMC culture with coronavirus spike peptide pools or control peptides (ViraFEST assay). With the Oncomine TCR Beta short-read assay, DNA from cultured CD4+ T cells was sequenced. TCRdb used MiXCR to reprocess the PCR reads, holding one entry per CDR3 protein. The sample lists tens of thousands of distinct CDR3 sequences; approximately 32% were seen once. Sequenced here: CD4+ T cells from blood, cultured in vitro, sampled about 7 months after SARS-CoV-2 vaccination. The receptors stem from a human donor who had recovered from COVID-19.

This clonotype was counted a few times. The chain employs TRBV7-9 and TRBJ1-1; TRBD1 matches at 11 bases. Germline V gives CDR1 SEHNR, CDR2 FQNEAQ (reference sequence). Losses at the gene ends were 4 bases for V and 10 bases for J; bases not matched to a gene: 8. There are 14 residues in the CDR3. This CDR3 is CASSSDSGTGGAFF. The CDR3 DNA sequence: TGTGCCAGCAGCTCCGACTCCGGGACAGGGGGAGCTTTCTTT.

The chain uses TRBV25-1 and TRBJ1-2, with D possibly TRBD1 on 5 matching bases. The CDR3 is 17 amino acids. From germline, CDR1 is MGHDK and CDR2 SYGVNS. V lost 6 bases and J lost 4, with 24 bases in between. The CDR3 loop reads CASRPYPLGGTGYGYTF. As DNA, the CDR3 is TGTGCCAGCAGACCATACCCCCTCGGGGGGACCGGCTATGGCTACACCTTC.

This clonotype was counted only a few times. CDR3 region: CSATLHANPYGYTF. CDR3 sequence (DNA): TGCAGTGCCACACTACACGCGAACCCCTATGGCTACACCTTC. The chain recombines TRBV20-1 with TRBJ1-2; unclear D gene. The CDR3 length is 14 residues. Looked up from germline, CDR1 is DFQATT and CDR2 is SNEGSKA (reference sequence). V was cut by 6 bases and J by 4 bases, with 18 bases left in between.

The CDR3 here is CASSFGSGAARDTQYF. The CDR3 DNA is TGTGCCAGCAGCTTCGGTAGCGGGGCCGCGCGAGATACGCAGTATTTT. The rearrangement uses TRBV7-3 and TRBJ2-3; 8 positions match TRBD2. V shed 3 bases and J 5 bases; nucleotides not matched to a gene: 10. The CDR3 extends over 16 amino acids. Germline loops: CDR1 SGHTA, CDR2 FQGTGA. Complete variable domain (other parts from reference TRBV7-3 and TRBJ2-3): GAGVSQTPSNKVTEKGKYVELRCDPISGHTALYWYRQSLGQGPEFLIYFQGTGAADDSGLPNDRFFAVRPEGSVSTLKIQRTERGDSAVYLCASSFGSGAARDTQYFGPGTRLTVL.

This clonotype came up a few times. The rearrangement joins TRBV7-3 to TRBJ2-3; 8 nucleotides line up with TRBD1. The V gene end was trimmed by 4 bases and the J gene end by 1 base; junction bases not matched to a gene: 4. The V gene's germline CDR1 is SGHTA and CDR2 FQGTGA. This CDR3 contains 15 residues. The CDR3 DNA reads as TGTGCCAGCAGCTCTGCGGGACAGGGCACAGATACGCAGTATTTT. Residues: CASSSAGQGTDTQYF.

This clonotype was observed many times. This chain connects TRBV10-3 to TRBJ2-2; 13 nucleotides match TRBD2. The J segment lost 0 bases and the V segment lost 5 bases, leaving 3 bases of the junction unmatched. This CDR3 comprises 17 residues. The germline gives CDR1 ENHRY, CDR2 SYGVKD. In DNA, the CDR3 is TGTGCCATCAGTCCGACTAGCGGGGGGCCGAACACCGGGGAGCTGTTTTTT. As protein: CAISPTSGGPNTGELFF.

This chain connects TRBV11-2 to TRBJ2-7, with D maybe TRBD1 (5 bases). The germline V and J ends were trimmed by 5 bases and 0 bases, with 8 bases remaining between them. CDR3 size: 13 residues. Germline lookup yields CDR1 SGHAT and CDR2 FQNNGV. The chain's CDR3 is CASSEGVSYEQYF. CDR3 in DNA: TGTGCCAGCAGCGAAGGGGTCTCCTACGAGCAGTACTTC.

This clonotype was seen a handful of times. The chain employs TRBV6-4 and TRBJ1-2; possible D gene TRBD1, 5 bases. Germline-derived CDR1 and CDR2 are MRHNA and SNTAGT. Trimming took 9 bases from V and 4 from J, leaving 18 bases between them. CDR3 length equals 14 residues. The CDR3 spells CASPLPTEAYGYTF. The CDR3 bases are TGTGCCAGTCCACTACCGACAGAAGCCTATGGCTACACCTTC.

V and J are TRBV2 and TRBJ1-5; a possible D gene is TRBD1 (5 bases). The germline V gene encodes CDR1 SNHLY and CDR2 FYNNEI. This CDR3 has 14 amino acids. V was shortened by 4 bases and J by 2 bases, with 9 bases between the two germline ends. CDR3 in amino acids: CASSGGDGNQPQHF. As DNA, the CDR3 is TGTGCCAGCAGTGGAGGGGATGGCAATCAGCCCCAGCATTTT.

This rearrangement joins TRBV19 to TRBJ1-5; 7 nucleotides match TRBD1. Germline V CDR1 and CDR2: LNHDA, SQIVND (reference sequence). The V segment lost 6 bases and the J segment 6 bases; nucleotides outside the gene matches: 11. This CDR3 is built from 15 residues. The CDR3, as DNA: TGTGCCAGTAGAGGTTGGCAGGGGGTTGCTCAGCCCCAGCATTTT. Translated, it gives CASRGWQGVAQPQHF.

The chain uses TRBV6-1 and TRBJ2-5, with 11 bases that match TRBD2. The CDR3 has 15 amino acids. V shed 6 bases and J 5 bases; nucleotides not matched to a gene: 8. The germline CDR1 and CDR2 sequences are MNHNS and SASEGT. CDR3 sequence: CASRVAGGKKETQYF. CDR3 DNA sequence: TGTGCCAGCAGGGTAGCGGGGGGGAAAAAGGAGACCCAGTACTTC.

This chain joins TRBV4-2 and TRBJ2-1; perhaps TRBD2 as D (7 bases). V was shortened by 0 bases and J by 1 base, with 16 bases between the two germline ends. The CDR3 sequence is 18 residues long. Looked up from germline, CDR1 is LGHNA and CDR2 is YNFKEQ. The CDR3 here is CASSQDSRGAGSYNEQFF. CDR3 DNA sequence: TGTGCCAGCAGCCAAGACTCACGGGGGGCTGGGTCCTACAATGAGCAGTTCTTC.

This clonotype was picked up a small number of times. CDR3 amino acids: CASLGGQPQSPLHF. For the CDR3, the DNA is TGTGCCAGCCTAGGGGGACAGCCGCAGTCACCCCTCCACTTT. J is TRBJ1-6 and V is TRBV6-1; 7 bases match TRBD1. CDR1 is MNHNS, CDR2 SASEGT, per germline. This CDR3 is built from 14 residues. Trimming cost V 8 bases and J 10 bases; bases outside gene matches: 11.

This sequence joins TRBV6-1 and TRBJ1-5; weak D call: TRBD1 (6 bases). V dropped 6 bases and J dropped 3 bases, with 12 bases sitting between them. Germline-derived CDR1 and CDR2 are MNHNS and SASEGT. The CDR3 has 14 amino acids. Here the CDR3 DNA reads TGTGCCAGCAGCCCAAGACAGGTCAATCAGCCCCAGCATTTT. Protein: CASSPRQVNQPQHF.

This chain uses TRBV5-4 with TRBJ1-2; D unclear. Germline V gene sequence: CDR1 SGHNT, CDR2 YYREEE (reference sequence). V was cut by 3 bases and J by 5 bases, with 8 bases left in between. The CDR3 is 12 residues long. This CDR3 is CASSSGLYGYTF. CDR3 sequence (DNA): TGTGCCAGCAGCTCGGGCCTTTATGGCTACACCTTC.

This clonotype was picked up a small number of times. This chain uses TRBV7-8 with TRBJ2-7, with D unresolved. The CDR3 runs to 14 residues. The V end lost 5 bases, the J end lost 7 bases, and 18 bases lay between the germline ends. Germline V gene sequence: CDR1 SGHVS, CDR2 FQNEAQ. The DNA of the CDR3 is TGTGCCAGCAGCCCGACCTTCCTTGCATGGGAGCAGTACTTC. Protein: CASSPTFLAWEQYF.

This clonotype came up a few times. The chain employs TRBV6-1 and TRBJ2-6; D is perhaps TRBD1 (6 bases). Germline CDR1 and CDR2: MNHNS and SASEGT. Trimming cost V 5 bases and J 0 bases, with 23 bases left between them. The CDR3 is 20 amino acids. The CDR3 nucleotides read TGTGCCAGCAGTAACAGGTGGGGGCAGGGGACATACTCTGGGGCCAACGTCCTGACTTTC. Translating it yields CASSNRWGQGTYSGANVLTF.

There are a few counts of this clonotype. This chain connects TRBV6-5 to TRBJ1-5, with D unclear. This CDR3 comprises 14 residues. Germline CDR1 reads MNHEY; CDR2 reads SVGAGI. V lost 2 bases and J lost 7, with 12 bases in between. CDR3 DNA sequence: TGTGCCAGCAGTTACCCGGTAGCCTGGCAGCCCCAGCATTTT. The encoded protein is CASSYPVAWQPQHF.

The chain joins TRBV28 to TRBJ2-3; 10 positions agree with TRBD2. Germline CDR1 reads MDHEN; CDR2 reads SYDVKM. Unmatched junction bases numbered 1, after V lost 2 bases and J lost 2 bases. CDR3 length equals 15 residues. This chain's CDR3 is CASSLSGRATDTQYF. DNA for the CDR3: TGTGCCAGCAGTTTAAGCGGGAGGGCCACAGATACGCAGTATTTT.

This clonotype was observed a handful of times. The rearrangement links TRBV7-2 to TRBJ2-5; 8 nucleotides agree with TRBD1. The V and J ends lost 1 base and 1 base, in that order; junction bases with no gene match: 5. This CDR3 is built from 16 residues. Germline V lookup: CDR1 SGHTA, CDR2 FQGNSA. CDR3 sequence: CASSLVGQGPQETQYF. For the CDR3, the DNA is TGTGCCAGCAGCTTAGTAGGACAGGGACCCCAAGAGACCCAGTACTTC. Full variable domain (missing parts from reference TRBV7-2 and TRBJ2-5): GAGVSQSPSNKVTEKGKDVELRCDPISGHTALYWYRQSLGQGLEFLIYFQGNSAPDKSGLPSDRFSAERTGGSVSTLTIQRTQQEDSAVYLCASSLVGQGPQETQYFGPGTRLLVL.

This chain links TRBV7-2 with TRBJ1-3; no clear D gene. CDR3 length equals 14 residues. Germline V gives CDR1 SGHTA, CDR2 FQGNSA. The germline V and J ends were trimmed by 2 bases and 0 bases, with 5 bases remaining between them. CDR3 amino acids: CASSLQSSGNTIYF. CDR3 nucleotides: TGTGCCAGCAGCTTACAGAGCTCTGGAAACACCATATATTTT.

V gene TRBV5-1 combines with J gene TRBJ2-5; D is unclear. The germline V and J ends were trimmed by 0 bases and 1 base, with 7 bases remaining between them. CDR3 length equals 14 residues. Germline values: CDR1 SGHRS, CDR2 YFSETQ. The CDR3 nucleotides read TGCGCCAGCAGCTTGGCCTTGGTCCAAGAGACCCAGTACTTC. Encoded protein: CASSLALVQETQYF.

This clonotype was seen ten or more times. This chain connects TRBV20-1 to TRBJ2-3, with D possibly matching TRBD2 (5 bases). The CDR3 covers 12 residues. Trimming pared 5 bases from V and 6 bases from J, leaving 12 bases between. Germline loops: CDR1 DFQATT, CDR2 SNEGSKA (reference sequence). CDR3 residues: CSAPRTYDTQYF. In nucleotides, the CDR3 is TGCAGTGCTCCCAGGACTTATGATACGCAGTATTTT.

The table lists this clonotype with a few counts. This rearrangement joins TRBV7-8 to TRBJ1-5; no definite D call. V dropped 5 bases and J dropped 0 bases, with 11 bases sitting between them. In germline, CDR1 is SGHVS, CDR2 FQNEAQ. CDR3 length: 15 residues. CDR3 in DNA: TGTGCCAGCAGCGTCGACGGGGATAGCAATCAGCCCCAGCATTTT. It specifies CASSVDGDSNQPQHF.

Regarding this clonotype: Lacking the conserved final phenylalanine or tryptophan, this CDR3 likely reflects a read error. The limits of the CDR3 on the DNA are not certain, so only TCRdb's listed CDR3 is given. The chain uses TRBV20-1 and TRBJ2-1; the table calls TRBD1, which could not be checked here. Germline loops: CDR1 DFQATT, CDR2 SNEGSKA (reference sequence). The CDR3 is made up of 11 amino acids, end residues included. CDR3 protein: CSARWWASPRG.

The chain combines TRBV5-4 with TRBJ2-7, with TRBD2 identical over 9 bases. The germline V gene encodes CDR1 SGHNT and CDR2 YYREEE (reference sequence). The CDR3 has 15 residues. V shed 0 bases, J shed 5 bases, and the junction held 6 bases outside the gene matches. The CDR3 spells CASSLVAGAPDEQYF. Here the CDR3 DNA reads TGTGCCAGCAGCTTGGTAGCGGGAGCGCCGGACGAGCAGTACTTC.

The chain joins TRBV6-5 to TRBJ2-1, with TRBD2 matching over 9 bases. Per germline, CDR1 MNHEY and CDR2 SVGAGI. V gave up 0 bases and J gave up 6 bases; unmatched junction bases: 9. The CDR3 is made up of 17 amino acids. The CDR3 sequence is CASSYSPPRGGANEQFF. The DNA of the CDR3 is TGTGCCAGCAGTTACTCTCCCCCCCGCGGGGGGGCCAATGAGCAGTTCTTC.